This TCR beta chain is drawn from a study of spatial heterogeneity in lung cancer. At the level of the study: Each distinct TCR and UMI combination averaged more than ten appearances in raw reads. Findings and limits, study-wide: Circulating ubiquitous expanded tumor TCRs were observed more frequently at resection than at follow-up.

This clonotype has at least ten counts. The antigen is undetermined. TCRdb used MiXCR to reprocess the 5' RACE reads, holding one entry per CDR3 protein. The data hold 25,000 or so distinct CDR3 sequences, with roughly 5.4% observed a single time. Stated time point: blood at routine non-recurrence follow-up after resection. Whole RNA obtained from tumor, nontumor lung or frozen PBMC underwent sequencing without sorting. This CDR3 is 11 amino acids long. V lost 2 bases and J lost 10, with 3 bases in between. Germline-derived CDR1 and CDR2 are MDHEN and SYDVKM. The TCR sequence derives from a female donor with early-stage non-small cell lung cancer. Sample: PBMCs, taken at follow-up. The rearrangement joins TRBV28 to TRBJ1-6; D uncertain. CDR3 sequence reads: CASSLGSPLHF. CDR3 coding DNA: TGTGCCAGCAGTTTAGGATCACCCCTCCACTTT. The variable domain in full, with the rest retrieved from reference TRBV28 and TRBJ1-6, is DVKVTQSSRYLVKRTGEKVFLECVQDMDHENMFWYRQDPGLGLRLIYFSYDVKMKEKGDIPEGYSVSREKKERFSLILESASTNQTSMYLCASSLGSPLHFGNGTRLTVT.